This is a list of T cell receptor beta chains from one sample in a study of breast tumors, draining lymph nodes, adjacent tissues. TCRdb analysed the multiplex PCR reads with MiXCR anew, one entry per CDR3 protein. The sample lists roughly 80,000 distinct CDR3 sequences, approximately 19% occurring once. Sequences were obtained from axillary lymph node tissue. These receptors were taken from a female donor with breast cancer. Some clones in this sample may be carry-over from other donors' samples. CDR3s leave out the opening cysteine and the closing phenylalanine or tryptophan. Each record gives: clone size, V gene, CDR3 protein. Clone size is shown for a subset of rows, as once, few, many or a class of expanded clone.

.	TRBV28	ACSPSGGGYEQY
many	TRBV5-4	ASSSWTGGGNEQY
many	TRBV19	ASSSLSEYNEQF
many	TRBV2	ASSASRGRFDEQY
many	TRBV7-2	ASSLNRDNEQF
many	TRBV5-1	ASSRNRGAQETQY
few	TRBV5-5	ASSSSRGGSGYEQF
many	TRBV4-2	ASSQVESSGANVLT
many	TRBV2	ASSVLAGAYNEQF
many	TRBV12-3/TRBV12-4	ASSLRVGDTQY
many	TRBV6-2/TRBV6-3	ASSLGPATRYEQY
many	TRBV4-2	ASSREDRTPNQPQH
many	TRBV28	ASRTPAGNNQPQH
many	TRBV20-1	SAKGGTNEKLF
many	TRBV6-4	ASSQTGSYGYT
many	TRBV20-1	SANRGQINQPQH
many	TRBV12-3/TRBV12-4	ASRGLAEETQY
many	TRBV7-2	ASSLGRPSSYNSPLH
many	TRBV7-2	ASSGRRDEQF
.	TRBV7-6	VSSPGTSGRFQETQY
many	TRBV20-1	SARDRVRGSTDTQY
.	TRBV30	AWSGGYRGSNEQY
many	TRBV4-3	ASSQGQGGETQY
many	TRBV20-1	SASMGTGSGYT
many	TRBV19	ASSSRGSGYNEQF
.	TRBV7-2	ASSLEDRVGEAF
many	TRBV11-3	AISGETYEQY
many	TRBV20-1	SAKPGSTYEQY
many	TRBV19	ASSIQTGVTYNEQF
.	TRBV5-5	ASSLLQGWGSGSYEQY
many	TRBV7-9	ASSYDRWVQF
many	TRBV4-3	ASSLDKGLSPLH
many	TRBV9	ASSVDPTGGEQY